The 22 T cell receptor beta chains given below trace back to one sample, sequenced in a study of blood T cell repertoires in COVID-19. Assay used: immunoSEQ multiplex PCR; TCRdb lists only in-frame clones, some missing. The sample has 200,000 to 250,000 clones; around 85% are singletons. Sequenced material: PBMCs or T cells enriched from blood (not recorded which). The receptor source for this set is a man in his forties who had recovered from COVID-19.

The V and J genes are TRBV15 and TRBJ2-7; a weak D match, TRBD2 (6 bases). The V gene's germline CDR1 is LNHNV and CDR2 YYDKDF (reference sequence). Between the trimmed V and J ends, which lost 0 bases and 2 bases, there was a span of 8 bases. The CDR3 length is 14 residues. In nucleotides, the CDR3 is TGTGCCACCAGCAGAGACAGCGGGCCCTACGAGCAGTACTTC. Translating gives CATSRDSGPYEQYF.

The V gene is TRBV21-1, the J gene TRBJ2-7; the table gives TRBD1 as D, unverified against the DNA. TRBV21-1 is deemed a pseudogene. The CDR3 contains 14 residues. CDR3 DNA: TGTGCCAGCAGCAAAGAACAGGGGATATACGAGCAGTACTTC. As protein: CASSKEQGIYEQYF.

In its sample, this clone was seen a few times. In DNA form, the CDR3 reads TGTGCCAGCAGTTACGGCACAGCTTACAATGAGCAGTTCTTC. It codes for CASSYGTAYNEQFF. The chain combines TRBV6-2 or TRBV6-3 with TRBJ2-1; D is unresolved. Trimming took 2 bases from V and 4 from J, leaving 9 bases between them. CDR1 and CDR2 from the germline V gene are MNHEY and SVGEGT. This CDR3 contains 14 residues.

V usage is TRBV7-3 and J usage is TRBJ2-1; 7 bases map to TRBD2. This CDR3 region has 16 residues. Germline-derived CDR1 and CDR2 are SGHTA and FQGTGA. The V and J ends lost 2 bases and 5 bases, in that order; junction bases with no gene match: 9. The CDR3 nucleotides read TGTGCCAGCAGCTTAGCCCGGGACTACCCAGACAATGAGCAGTTCTTC. Amino acids: CASSLARDYPDNEQFF.

The CDR3 bases are TGTGCCAGCAGTGAAGTTCCTCGGTCAGGGGGTTTTGAGGGCTACACCTTC. Its translation: CASSEVPRSGGFEGYTF. This chain uses TRBV6-1 with TRBJ1-2; the match to TRBD1 covers 7 bases. V was pared by 1 base and J by 8 bases, with 16 bases of the junction left unmatched. Germline V lookup: CDR1 MNHNS, CDR2 SASEGT. The CDR3 is made up of 17 amino acids.

The gene calls are TRBV10-3 and TRBJ2-7; 7 nucleotides align to TRBD1. CDR3 size: 13 residues. The germline V gene has CDR1 ENHRY and CDR2 SYGVKD. Trimming at V came to 6 bases and at J to 4 bases, leaving 6 bases not matched to a gene. As DNA, the CDR3 is TGTGCCATCAGCACAGGGGATCAGTACGAGCAGTACTTC. Translation gives CAISTGDQYEQYF.

This clone has only one observation. V usage is TRBV24-1 and J usage is TRBJ1-5; D is unresolved. Trimming took 9 bases from V and 0 from J, leaving 8 bases between them. The CDR3 sequence is 13 residues long. Germline V gene data show CDR1 as KGHDR and CDR2 as SFDVKD. CDR3 in amino acids: CATEENSNQPQHF. DNA of the CDR3: TGTGCCACCGAAGAGAATAGCAATCAGCCCCAGCATTTT.

This chain connects TRBV25-1 to TRBJ2-5; no reliable D call. V was cut by 1 base and J by 1 base, with 7 bases left in between. The CDR3 runs to 14 residues. CDR1 and CDR2 from the germline V gene are MGHDK and SYGVNS. In DNA, the CDR3 is TGTGCCAGCAGTGAATTTCTGAGCCAAGAGACCCAGTACTTC. Residues: CASSEFLSQETQYF.

The chain recombines TRBV19 with TRBJ1-5; 7 nucleotides align to TRBD1. The germline CDR1 and CDR2 sequences are LNHDA and SQIVND (reference sequence). The CDR3 is 15 amino acids. The junction had 5 bases not matched to a gene; V was cut back by 1 base and J by 5 bases. The CDR3 DNA is TGTGCCAGTAGTATAGCGGCGACAGGGCATCAGCCCCAGCATTTT. Its protein product is CASSIAATGHQPQHF.

The chain has TRBV18 and TRBJ1-1; perhaps TRBD1 as D (6 bases). This CDR3 is 14 amino acids long. Germline CDR1 and CDR2: KGHSH and LQKENI. V lost 3 bases, J lost 4 bases, and 12 bases lay in between. The CDR3 is CASSPQQGSTEAFF. DNA of the CDR3: TGTGCCAGCTCACCTCAGCAGGGGAGCACTGAAGCTTTCTTT.

This clone showed up just once. The gene calls are TRBV13 and TRBJ1-1; D perhaps matches TRBD1 (5 bases). Germline CDR1 is PRHDT and CDR2 is FYEKMQ (reference sequence). The CDR3 is 14 residues long. V lost 4 bases and J lost 1, with 10 bases in between. Written as DNA, the CDR3 is TGTGCCAGCAGCTCACAGGAAGAGAACACTGAAGCTTTCTTT. Translated: CASSSQEENTEAFF.

About this clone itself: A read error may produce the germline difference seen at one junction end. The V gene is TRBV5-1, the J gene TRBJ1-1; the D gene is possibly TRBD1 (6 bases). The CDR3 runs to 15 residues. The germline V gene has CDR1 SGHRS and CDR2 YFSETQ. CDR3 sequence (DNA): TGCGCCAGCAGGTTGGCGCAGGGACAGAACACTGAAGCTTTCTTT. Translating it yields CASRLAQGQNTEAFF. Complete variable domain (other parts from reference TRBV5-1 and TRBJ1-1): KAGVTQTPRYLIKTRGQQVTLSCSPISGHRSVSWYQQTPGQGLQFLFEYFSETQRNKGNFPGRFSGRQFSNSRSEMNVSTLELGDSALYLCASRLAQGQNTEAFFGQGTRLTVV.

The V and J genes are TRBV9 and TRBJ2-1, with 8 bases that match TRBD2. CDR1 is SGDLS and CDR2 is YYNGEE in the germline V gene. The V and J ends lost 0 bases and 6 bases, in that order; junction bases with no gene match: 5. The CDR3 sequence is 15 residues long. CDR3 region: CASSVGAGARNEQFF. CDR3 coding DNA: TGTGCCAGCAGCGTAGGAGCGGGAGCCCGCAATGAGCAGTTCTTC.

This chain joins TRBV19 and TRBJ1-2, with TRBD1 as a possible D gene (6 bases). CDR1 is LNHDA, CDR2 SQIVND, per germline (reference sequence). Trimming shortened V by 6 bases and J by 7 bases, and 15 bases separated the two germline ends. The CDR3 totals 13 residues. CDR3 sequence (DNA): TGTGCCAGTAGCAATCAGGGGTTGGCTGGCTACACCTTC. This gives the protein CASSNQGLAGYTF. Looking up the rest from reference TRBV19 and TRBJ1-2 gives the full variable domain: DGGITQSPKYLFRKEGQNVTLSCEQNLNHDAMYWYRQDPGQGLRLIYYSQIVNDFQKGDIAEGYSVSREKKESFPLTVTSAQKNPTAFYLCASSNQGLAGYTFGSGTRLTVV.

The chain couples TRBV10-3 to TRBJ2-6; 7 nucleotides match TRBD1. CDR3 length: 15 residues. Per germline, CDR1 ENHRY and CDR2 SYGVKD. V lost 4 bases to trimming and J lost 2 bases; unmatched junction nucleotides: 2. CDR3 DNA sequence: TGTGCCATCAGTGTGGGGACAGCTGGGGCCAACGTCCTGACTTTC. The encoded protein is CAISVGTAGANVLTF.

This chain connects TRBV5-6 to TRBJ1-1; D not resolved. The CDR3 totals 12 residues. Germline values: CDR1 SGHDT, CDR2 YYEEEE. V shed 0 bases and J shed 7 bases, with 7 bases lying between them. The CDR3 region has the DNA TGTGCCAGCAGCTTGGGGACTGTTGAAGCTTTCTTT. It translates to CASSLGTVEAFF.

The V and J genes are TRBV9 and TRBJ2-1, with TRBD1 identical over 10 bases. From germline, CDR1 is SGDLS and CDR2 YYNGEE. Trimming took 1 base from V and 7 from J; bases not matched to a gene: 11. The CDR3 runs to 17 residues. In nucleotides, the CDR3 is TGTGCCAGCAGCGTATCGTTCGGGGACAGGGGATCAAATGAGCAGTTCTTC. Translation: CASSVSFGDRGSNEQFF.

This sequence joins TRBV12-3 or TRBV12-4 and TRBJ1-5, with TRBD1 as a possible D gene (5 bases). This CDR3 has 13 amino acids. The V and J ends lost 10 bases and 5 bases respectively, with 15 bases between them. CDR3 loop: CATASDTYQPQHF. The CDR3 DNA sequence: TGTGCCACCGCCTCGGACACTTATCAGCCCCAGCATTTT.

The chain combines TRBV7-3 with TRBJ1-1, with D tentatively TRBD1 (5 bases). Germline V gene data show CDR1 as SGHTA and CDR2 as FQGTGA. This CDR3 is 13 amino acids long. Trimming took off 6 bases at V and 5 bases at J, with 13 bases between the two ends. The chain's CDR3 is CASSFSGITEAFF. DNA of the CDR3: TGTGCCAGCAGTTTTTCAGGGATTACTGAAGCTTTCTTT.

This clone was recorded a few times. The genes are TRBV7-8 and TRBJ1-2, with TRBD1 identical over 11 bases. Germline-derived CDR1 and CDR2 are SGHVS and FQNEAQ. V gave up 1 base and J gave up 6 bases; unmatched junction bases: 7. CDR3 size: 16 residues. CDR3 in DNA: TGTGCCAGCAGCTTAGTTGGAGGACAGGGGGCGGATGGCTACACCTTC. This codes for CASSLVGGQGADGYTF.

This sequence joins TRBV28 and TRBJ1-3; unclear D gene. V was pared by 10 bases and J by 0 bases, with 16 bases between. The length of the CDR3 is 15 residues. Germline CDR1 reads MDHEN; CDR2 reads SYDVKM. The CDR3 reads CATLTPPSSGNTIYF. In nucleotides, the CDR3 is TGTGCCACCCTCACCCCGCCGAGCTCTGGAAACACCATATATTTT.

The chain uses TRBV6-1 and TRBJ2-7; no definite D call. The V gene's germline CDR1 is MNHNS and CDR2 SASEGT. The CDR3 is 13 residues long. Trimming took off 2 bases at V and 2 bases at J, with 7 bases between the two ends. CDR3 bases: TGTGCCAGCAGTGAAACAACAGCCTACGAGCAGTACTTC. This translates into CASSETTAYEQYF.